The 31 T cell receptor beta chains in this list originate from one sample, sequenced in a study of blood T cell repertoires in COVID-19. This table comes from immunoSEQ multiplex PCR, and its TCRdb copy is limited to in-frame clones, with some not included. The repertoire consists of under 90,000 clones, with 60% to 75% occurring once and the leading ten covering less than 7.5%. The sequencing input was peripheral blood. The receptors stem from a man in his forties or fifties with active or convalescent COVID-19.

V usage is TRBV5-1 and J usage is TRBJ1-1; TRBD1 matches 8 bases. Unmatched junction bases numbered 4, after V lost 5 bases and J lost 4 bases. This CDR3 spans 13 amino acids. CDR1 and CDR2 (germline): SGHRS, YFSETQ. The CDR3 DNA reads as TGCGCCAGCAGTTCGGACAGGGTCACTGAAGCTTTCTTT. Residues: CASSSDRVTEAFF.

The CDR3 DNA sequence: TGTGCCTGGAAGACAGGCGGATCTGCTAATGAAAAACTGTTTTTT. Translating gives CAWKTGGSANEKLFF. V and J are TRBV30 and TRBJ1-4; tentative D call: TRBD1 (6 bases). CDR1 and CDR2 (germline): GTSNPN, SVGIG (reference sequence). With 4 bases removed from V and 3 bases from J, the gap between germline ends came to 15 bases. There are 15 residues in the CDR3.

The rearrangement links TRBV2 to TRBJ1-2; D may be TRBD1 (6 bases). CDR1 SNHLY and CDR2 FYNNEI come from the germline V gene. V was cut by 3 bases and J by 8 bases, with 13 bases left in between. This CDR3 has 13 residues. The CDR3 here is CASSDQGLLGYTF. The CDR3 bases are TGTGCCAGCAGTGATCAGGGGTTATTGGGCTACACCTTC. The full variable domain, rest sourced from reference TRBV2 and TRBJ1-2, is EPEVTQTPSHQVTQMGQEVILRCVPISNHLYFYWYRQILGQKVEFLVSFYNNEISEKSEIFDDQFSVERPDGSNFTLKIRSTKLEDSAMYFCASSDQGLLGYTFGSGTRLTVV.

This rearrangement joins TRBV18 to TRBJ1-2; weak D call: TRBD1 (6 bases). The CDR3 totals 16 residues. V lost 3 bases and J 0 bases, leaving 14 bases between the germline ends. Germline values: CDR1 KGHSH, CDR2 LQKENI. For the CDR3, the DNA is TGTGCCAGCTCACCTGCAGGGGAGAGGACTAACTATGGCTACACCTTC. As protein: CASSPAGERTNYGYTF.

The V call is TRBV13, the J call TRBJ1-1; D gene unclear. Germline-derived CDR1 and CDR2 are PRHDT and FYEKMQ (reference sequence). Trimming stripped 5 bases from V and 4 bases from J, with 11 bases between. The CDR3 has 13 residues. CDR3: CASSGRLGTEAFF. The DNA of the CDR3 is TGTGCCAGCAGCGGCCGACTGGGCACTGAAGCTTTCTTT.

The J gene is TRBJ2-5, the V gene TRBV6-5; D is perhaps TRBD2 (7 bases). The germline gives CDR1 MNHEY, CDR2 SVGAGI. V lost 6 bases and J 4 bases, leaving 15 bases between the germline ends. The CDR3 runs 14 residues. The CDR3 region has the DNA TGTGCCAGCAGCGCCGGGGGGCTGAGAGAGACCCAGTACTTC. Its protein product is CASSAGGLRETQYF.

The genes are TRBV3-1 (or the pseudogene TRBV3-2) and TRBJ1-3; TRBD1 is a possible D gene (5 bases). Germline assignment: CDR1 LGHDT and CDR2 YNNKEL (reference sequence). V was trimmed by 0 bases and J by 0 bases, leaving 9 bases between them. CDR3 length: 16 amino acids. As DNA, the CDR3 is TGTGCCAGCAGCCAAGACAGGACAAGCTCTGGAAACACCATATATTTT. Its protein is CASSQDRTSSGNTIYF.

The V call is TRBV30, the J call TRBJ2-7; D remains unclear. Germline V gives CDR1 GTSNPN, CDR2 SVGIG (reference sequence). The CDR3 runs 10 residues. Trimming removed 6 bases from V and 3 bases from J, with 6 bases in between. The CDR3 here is CACSNYEQYF. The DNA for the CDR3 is TGTGCCTGTTCCAACTACGAGCAGTACTTC.

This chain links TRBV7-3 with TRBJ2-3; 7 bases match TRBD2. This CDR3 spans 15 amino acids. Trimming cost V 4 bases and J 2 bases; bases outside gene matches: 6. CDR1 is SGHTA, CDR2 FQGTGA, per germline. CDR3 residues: CASSSVAGLTDTQYF. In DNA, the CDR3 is TGTGCCAGCAGCTCCGTAGCGGGCCTCACAGATACGCAGTATTTT.

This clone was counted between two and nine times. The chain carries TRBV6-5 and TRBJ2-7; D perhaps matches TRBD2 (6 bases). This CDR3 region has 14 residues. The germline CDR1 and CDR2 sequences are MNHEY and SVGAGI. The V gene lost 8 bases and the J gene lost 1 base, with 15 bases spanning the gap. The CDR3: CASRRRGESYEQYF. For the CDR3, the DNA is TGTGCCAGCCGTAGGAGGGGAGAGTCCTACGAGCAGTACTTC.

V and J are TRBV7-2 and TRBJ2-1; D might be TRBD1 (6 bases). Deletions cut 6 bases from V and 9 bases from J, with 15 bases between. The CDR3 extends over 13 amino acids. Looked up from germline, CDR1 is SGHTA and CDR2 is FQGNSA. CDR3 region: CASRRTGYGEQFF. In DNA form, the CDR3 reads TGTGCCAGCAGAAGAACAGGGTATGGTGAGCAGTTCTTC.

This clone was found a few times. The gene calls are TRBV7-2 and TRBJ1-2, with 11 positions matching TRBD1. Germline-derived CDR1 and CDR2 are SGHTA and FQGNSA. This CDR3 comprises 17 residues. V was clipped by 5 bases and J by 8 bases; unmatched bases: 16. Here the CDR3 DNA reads TGTGCCAGCAGCCCCAGTGCGGGACAGGGGGAGGTTGGGGGCTACACCTTC. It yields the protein CASSPSAGQGEVGGYTF.

In DNA, the CDR3 is TGTGCCAGCAGCTTAGGCGGGCCGGGCACAGATACGCAGTATTTT. Translated, it gives CASSLGGPGTDTQYF. The V call is TRBV7-3, the J call TRBJ2-3; TRBD2 is a possible D gene (5 bases). V lost 2 bases and J lost 1, with 10 bases in between. CDR1 and CDR2 from the germline V gene are SGHTA and FQGTGA. The CDR3 consists of 15 residues. The variable domain in full, with the rest retrieved from reference TRBV7-3 and TRBJ2-3, is GAGVSQTPSNKVTEKGKYVELRCDPISGHTALYWYRQSLGQGPEFLIYFQGTGAADDSGLPNDRFFAVRPEGSVSTLKIQRTERGDSAVYLCASSLGGPGTDTQYFGPGTRLTVL.

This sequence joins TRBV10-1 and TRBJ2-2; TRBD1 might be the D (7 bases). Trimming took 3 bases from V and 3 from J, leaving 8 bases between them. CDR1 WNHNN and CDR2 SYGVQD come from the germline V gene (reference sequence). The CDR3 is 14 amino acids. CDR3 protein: CASSDRGDTGELFF. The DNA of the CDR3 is TGCGCCAGCAGTGACAGGGGGGACACCGGGGAGCTGTTTTTT.

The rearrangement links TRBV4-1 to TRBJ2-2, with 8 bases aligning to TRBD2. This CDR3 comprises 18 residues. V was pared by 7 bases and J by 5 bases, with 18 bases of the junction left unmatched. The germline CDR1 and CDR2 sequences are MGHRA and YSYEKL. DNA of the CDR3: TGCGCCAGCACCCCTGGGGGAGCGGGGGCGACGCGGACCGGGGAGCTGTTTTTT. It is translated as CASTPGGAGATRTGELFF.

The CDR3 is CASSLWGRKGRANYGYTF. In DNA form, the CDR3 reads TGTGCCAGCAGCTTGTGGGGGCGGAAGGGACGAGCTAACTATGGCTACACCTTC. The chain uses TRBV5-6 and TRBJ1-2, with D tentatively TRBD1 (6 bases). The V gene's germline CDR1 is SGHDT and CDR2 YYEEEE. V lost 1 base, J lost 0 bases, and 19 bases lay in between. The CDR3 loop spans 18 amino acids.

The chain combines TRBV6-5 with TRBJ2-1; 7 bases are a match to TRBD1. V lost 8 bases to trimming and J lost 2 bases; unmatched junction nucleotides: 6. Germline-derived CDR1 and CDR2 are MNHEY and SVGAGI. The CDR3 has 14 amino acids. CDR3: CASVRTGTYNEQFF. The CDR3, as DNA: TGTGCCAGCGTCAGGACAGGAACCTACAATGAGCAGTTCTTC.

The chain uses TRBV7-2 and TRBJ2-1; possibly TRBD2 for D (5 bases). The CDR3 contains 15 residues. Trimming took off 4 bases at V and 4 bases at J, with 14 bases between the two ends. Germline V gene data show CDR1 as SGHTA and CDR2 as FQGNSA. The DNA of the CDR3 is TGTGCCAGCAGCTACCAGACGCGGGTATACAATGAGCAGTTCTTC. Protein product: CASSYQTRVYNEQFF.

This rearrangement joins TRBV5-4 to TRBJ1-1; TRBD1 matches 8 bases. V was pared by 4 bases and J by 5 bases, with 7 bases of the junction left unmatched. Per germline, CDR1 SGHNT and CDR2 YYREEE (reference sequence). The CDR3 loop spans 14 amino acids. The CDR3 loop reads CASSRQTGVTEAFF. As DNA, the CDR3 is TGTGCCAGCAGCCGACAGACAGGGGTGACTGAAGCTTTCTTT.

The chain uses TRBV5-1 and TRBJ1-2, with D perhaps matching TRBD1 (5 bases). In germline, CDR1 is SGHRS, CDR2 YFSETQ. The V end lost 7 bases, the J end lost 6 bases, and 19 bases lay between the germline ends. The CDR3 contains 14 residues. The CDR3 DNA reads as TGCGCCAGCGAGAGGGGTGGGGACTCGAATGGCTACACCTTC. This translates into CASERGGDSNGYTF.

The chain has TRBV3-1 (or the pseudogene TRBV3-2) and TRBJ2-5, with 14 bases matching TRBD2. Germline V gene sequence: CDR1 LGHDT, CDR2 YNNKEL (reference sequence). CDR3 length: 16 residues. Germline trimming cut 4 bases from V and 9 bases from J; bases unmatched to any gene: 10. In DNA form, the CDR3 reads TGTGCCAGCAGCCCCCGGACTAGCGGGGGGTCAGGGGCCCAGTACTTC. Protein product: CASSPRTSGGSGAQYF.

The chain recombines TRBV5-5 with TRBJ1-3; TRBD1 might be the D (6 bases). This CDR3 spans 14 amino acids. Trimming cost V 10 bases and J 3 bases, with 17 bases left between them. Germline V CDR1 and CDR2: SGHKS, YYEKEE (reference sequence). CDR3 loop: CAFPRQAGGNTIYF. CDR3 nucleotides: TGTGCCTTCCCCCGACAGGCCGGTGGAAACACCATATATTTT.

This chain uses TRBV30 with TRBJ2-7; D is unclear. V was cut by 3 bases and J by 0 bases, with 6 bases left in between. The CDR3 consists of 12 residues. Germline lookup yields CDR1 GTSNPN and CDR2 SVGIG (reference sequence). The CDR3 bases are TGTGCCTGGAGCGCTACCTCCTACGAGCAGTACTTC. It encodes CAWSATSYEQYF.

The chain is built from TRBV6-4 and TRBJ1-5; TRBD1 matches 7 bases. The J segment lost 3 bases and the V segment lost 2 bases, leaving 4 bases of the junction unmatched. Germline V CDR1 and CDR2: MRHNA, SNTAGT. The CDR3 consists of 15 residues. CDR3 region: CASSDRQGVNQPQHF. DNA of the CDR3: TGTGCCAGCAGTGACCGGCAGGGGGTCAATCAGCCCCAGCATTTT.

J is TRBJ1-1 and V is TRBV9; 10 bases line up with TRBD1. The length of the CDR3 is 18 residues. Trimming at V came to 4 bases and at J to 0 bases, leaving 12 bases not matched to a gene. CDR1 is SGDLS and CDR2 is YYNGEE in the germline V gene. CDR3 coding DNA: TGTGCCAGCAGCCCCCGGGGGACAGGGGATCCCATGAACACTGAAGCTTTCTTT. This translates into CASSPRGTGDPMNTEAFF. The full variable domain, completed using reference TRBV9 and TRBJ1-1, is DSGVTQTPKHLITATGQRVTLRCSPRSGDLSVYWYQQSLDQGLQFLIQYYNGEERAKGNILERFSAQQFPDLHSELNLSSLELGDSALYFCASSPRGTGDPMNTEAFFGQGTRLTVV.

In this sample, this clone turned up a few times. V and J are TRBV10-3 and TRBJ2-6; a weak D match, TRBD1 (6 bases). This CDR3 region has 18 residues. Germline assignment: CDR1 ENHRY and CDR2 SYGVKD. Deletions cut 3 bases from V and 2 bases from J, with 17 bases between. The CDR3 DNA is TGTGCCATCAGTGAACAGGGTGCCGGGGTAACTGGGGCCAACGTCCTGACTTTC. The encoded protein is CAISEQGAGVTGANVLTF.

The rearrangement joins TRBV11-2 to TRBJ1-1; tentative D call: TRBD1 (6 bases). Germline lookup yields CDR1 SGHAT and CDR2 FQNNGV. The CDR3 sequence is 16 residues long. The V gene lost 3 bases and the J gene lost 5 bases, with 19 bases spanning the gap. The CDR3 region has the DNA TGTGCCAGCAGCTTCCCCCGGGGGGGCGTGGGGACTGAAGCTTTCTTT. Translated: CASSFPRGGVGTEAFF.

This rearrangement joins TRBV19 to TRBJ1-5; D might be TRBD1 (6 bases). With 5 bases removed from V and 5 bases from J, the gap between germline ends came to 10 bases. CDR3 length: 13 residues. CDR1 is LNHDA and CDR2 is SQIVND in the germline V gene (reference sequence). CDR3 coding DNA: TGTGCCAGTAGTTCCCAGGGGTATCAGCCCCAGCATTTT. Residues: CASSSQGYQPQHF.

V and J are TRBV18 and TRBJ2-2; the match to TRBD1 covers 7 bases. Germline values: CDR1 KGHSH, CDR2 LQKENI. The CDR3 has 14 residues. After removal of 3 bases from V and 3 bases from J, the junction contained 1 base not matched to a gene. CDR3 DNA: TGTGCCAGCTCACCGACAGGGTACACCGGGGAGCTGTTTTTT. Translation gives CASSPTGYTGELFF.

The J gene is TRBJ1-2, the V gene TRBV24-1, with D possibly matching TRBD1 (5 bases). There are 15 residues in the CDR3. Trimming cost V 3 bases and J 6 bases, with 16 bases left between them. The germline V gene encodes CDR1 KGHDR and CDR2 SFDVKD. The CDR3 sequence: CATSDPAVGGDGYTF. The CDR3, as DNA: TGTGCCACCAGTGATCCCGCCGTGGGGGGGGATGGCTACACCTTC.

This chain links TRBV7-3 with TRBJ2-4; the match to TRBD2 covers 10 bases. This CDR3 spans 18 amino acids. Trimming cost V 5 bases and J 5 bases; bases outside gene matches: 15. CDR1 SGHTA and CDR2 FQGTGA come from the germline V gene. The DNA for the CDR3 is TGTGCCAGCAGCCAAGGGTTAGCGGGGGGCAATATGGAAAACATTCAGTACTTC. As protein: CASSQGLAGGNMENIQYF.